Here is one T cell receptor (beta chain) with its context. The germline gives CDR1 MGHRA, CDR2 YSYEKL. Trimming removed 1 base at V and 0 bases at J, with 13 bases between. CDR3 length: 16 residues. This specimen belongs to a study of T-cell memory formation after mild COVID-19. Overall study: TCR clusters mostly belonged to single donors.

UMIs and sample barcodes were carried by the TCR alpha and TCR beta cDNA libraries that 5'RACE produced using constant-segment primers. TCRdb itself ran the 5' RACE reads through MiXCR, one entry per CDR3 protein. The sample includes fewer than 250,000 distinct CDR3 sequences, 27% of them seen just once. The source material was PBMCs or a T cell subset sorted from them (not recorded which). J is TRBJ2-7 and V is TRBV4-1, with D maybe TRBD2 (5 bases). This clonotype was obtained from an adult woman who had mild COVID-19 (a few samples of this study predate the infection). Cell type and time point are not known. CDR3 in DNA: TGCGCCAGCAGCCAAGTATCCAGCGGTAGCTCCTACGAGCAGTACTTC. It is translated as CASSQVSSGSSYEQYF.